Detailed here is one T cell receptor beta chain. Trimming cost V 4 bases and J 1 base, with 15 bases left between them. CDR3 length: 17 amino acids. Looked up from germline, CDR1 is SGHNT and CDR2 is YYREEE (reference sequence). Method: immunoSEQ multiplex PCR; TCRdb's copy keeps in-frame clones and lacks some. Among about 38,000 clones listed, around 74% were seen once. This record comes from a study of blood T cell repertoires in COVID-19. About the study: Sources were T cells, B-cell-depleted T cells, or PBMCs; the material itself was cDNA or gDNA.

This receptor was taken from a man aged 65-85 years with COVID-19, enrolled during active disease. The chain recombines TRBV5-4 with TRBJ2-6; D unclear. Sequences were obtained from peripheral blood. In DNA, the CDR3 is TGTGCCAGCAGCGCCGCGGCACCCCTTTCTGGGGCCAACGTCCTGACTTTC. This encodes CASSAAAPLSGANVLTF.